The 29 T cell receptor beta chains below come from one sample, sequenced in a study of blood T cells in healthy people across ages. The use of a sample-barcoded 5' primer and a J-beta primer mix characterized a second PCR of 7 to 11 cycles. Via MiXCR, TCRdb re-called the 5' RACE reads, giving one row per CDR3 protein. The data hold some 750,000 distinct CDR3 sequences, with about a fifth observed a single time. The sequenced material came from blood. All receptors come from a man aged 70 or older in good health.

Only a few counts were recorded for this clonotype. The chain has TRBV6-4 and TRBJ1-2, with D possibly TRBD1 on 5 matching bases. V shed 3 bases and J shed 3 bases, with 8 bases lying between them. Per germline, CDR1 MRHNA and CDR2 SNTAGT. This CDR3 is built from 13 residues. CDR3 in amino acids: CASSERGYYGYTF. DNA for the CDR3: TGTGCCAGCAGTGAAAGGGGATACTATGGCTACACCTTC.

This clonotype occurred a few times. The V gene is TRBV4-3, the J gene TRBJ2-2; D perhaps matches TRBD2 (6 bases). The CDR3 covers 17 residues. Germline CDR1 is LGHNA and CDR2 is YSLEER. Deletions cut 1 base from V and 0 bases from J, with 12 bases between. The CDR3 protein is CASSQGTPGANTGELFF. The CDR3 nucleotides are TGCGCCAGCAGCCAAGGGACGCCGGGGGCGAACACCGGGGAGCTGTTTTTT.

The chain is built from TRBV5-1 and TRBJ2-1, with a weak D call TRBD2 (5 bases). The CDR3 has 14 residues. Germline V gene data show CDR1 as SGHRS and CDR2 as YFSETQ. V was pared by 4 bases and J by 3 bases, with 11 bases between. CDR3 loop: CASSPVAGYNEQFF. DNA for the CDR3: TGCGCCAGCAGCCCAGTCGCGGGCTACAATGAGCAGTTCTTC.

This clonotype came up a few times. The junction does not match germline at one end; this may be a read error. The chain uses TRBV19 and TRBJ2-4, with TRBD2 identical over 8 bases. Germline V gene sequence: CDR1 LNHDA, CDR2 SQIVND (reference sequence). The CDR3 is 16 amino acids. The CDR3 loop is CASSATLAANLNIQHF. As DNA, the CDR3 is TGTGCCAGTAGTGCAACACTAGCGGCCAACCTAAACATTCAGCACTTC. Combining the CDR3 with reference TRBV19 and TRBJ2-4 gives the whole variable domain DGGITQSPKYLFRKEGQNVTLSCEQNLNHDAMYWYRQDPGQGLRLIYYSQIVNDFQKGDIAEGYSVSREKKESFPLTVTSAQKNPTAFYLCASSATLAANLNIQHFGAGTRLSVL.

The CDR3 protein is CASGLRGRGGGNEKLFF. The CDR3 DNA follows: TGTGCCAGCGGCCTGAGGGGAAGAGGCGGAGGTAATGAAAAACTGTTTTTT. The V gene is TRBV7-9, the J gene TRBJ1-4, with D possibly matching TRBD1 (5 bases). The germline V gene has CDR1 SEHNR and CDR2 FQNEAQ (reference sequence). The V and J ends lost 8 bases and 4 bases respectively, with 23 bases between them. The CDR3 spans 17 residues.

This clonotype was found a few times. This sequence joins TRBV29-1 and TRBJ2-5; D could derive from TRBD1 or TRBD2 (5 bases each). The CDR3 length is 13 residues. CDR1 SQVTM and CDR2 ANQGSEA come from the germline V gene. Trimming left V 6 bases short and J 5 bases short, with 16 bases between. The CDR3 nucleotides are TGCAGCGTGCTGGGGGTATGGGGGGAGACCCAGTACTTC. Encoded protein: CSVLGVWGETQYF.

As regards this clonotype: Germline and junction disagree at one end, which may indicate a read error. The chain couples TRBV4-2 to TRBJ1-3; D remains ambiguous. Germline V CDR1 and CDR2: LGHNA, YNFKEQ. This CDR3 has 16 amino acids. The DNA of the CDR3 is TGTGCCAGCAGCCCGAAATTTGGATTCTCTGGAAACACCACATATTTT. Protein: CASSPKFGFSGNTTYF.

V gene TRBV7-9 combines with J gene TRBJ2-7; D unresolved. The CDR3 has 15 amino acids. V lost 5 bases and J 3 bases, leaving 17 bases between the germline ends. Germline V gene sequence: CDR1 SEHNR, CDR2 FQNEAQ (reference sequence). CDR3 in amino acids: CASSPRVAKRYEQYF. The CDR3 nucleotides are TGTGCCAGCAGCCCCCGGGTTGCGAAACGCTACGAGCAGTACTTC.

The chain links TRBV20-1 to TRBJ2-1; 12 bases are shared with TRBD2. V was pared by 5 bases and J by 2 bases, with 13 bases of the junction left unmatched. Per germline, CDR1 DFQATT and CDR2 SNEGSKA (reference sequence). This CDR3 is built from 18 residues. The CDR3 loop is CSAEPGLAGLGAYNEQFF. The CDR3, as DNA: TGCAGTGCTGAGCCGGGACTAGCGGGTCTGGGAGCCTACAATGAGCAGTTCTTC.

DNA of the CDR3: TGTGCCAGCAGCGAGACCCCCGACGAAGAGACCCAGTACTTC. It translates to CASSETPDEETQYF. The chain combines TRBV9 with TRBJ2-5; D ambiguous. V dropped 3 bases and J dropped 3 bases, with 12 bases sitting between them. Germline V lookup: CDR1 SGDLS, CDR2 YYNGEE. This CDR3 comprises 14 residues.

This clonotype was seen more than once but under ten times. The junction does not match germline at one end; this may be a read error. The chain has TRBV12-3 or TRBV12-4 and TRBJ2-1, with TRBD2 as a possible D gene (6 bases). The CDR3 has 14 amino acids. The DNA of the CDR3 is TGTGCCAGCAGGTTAGCGGATCTCTACAATGAGCAGTTCTTC. Its protein product is CASRLADLYNEQFF.

The chain has TRBV9 and TRBJ1-3, with a tentative D call TRBD1 (5 bases). The CDR3 loop spans 16 amino acids. CDR1 is SGDLS and CDR2 is YYNGEE in the germline V gene. V was pared by 0 bases and J by 0 bases, with 10 bases between. CDR3 sequence (DNA): TGTGCCAGCAGCGTAGGAGGAACAGGCTCTGGAAACACCATATATTTT. As protein: CASSVGGTGSGNTIYF.

This clonotype was seen many times. The chain joins TRBV29-1 to TRBJ2-1; D may be TRBD2 (5 bases). V was trimmed by 0 bases and J by 2 bases, leaving 14 bases between them. Germline V CDR1 and CDR2: SQVTM, ANQGSEA. The CDR3 is 16 amino acids. CDR3 protein: CSVEDPLAHTYNEQFF. The CDR3 DNA reads TGCAGCGTTGAAGATCCCCTAGCCCACACCTACAATGAGCAGTTCTTC.

This chain joins TRBV7-2 and TRBJ2-5, with a tentative D call TRBD2 (6 bases). The closer fit of TRBJ2-7 to the DNA end suggests the J call may be wrong. The CDR3 is made up of 13 amino acids. Germline V lookup: CDR1 SGHTA, CDR2 FQGNSA. CDR3 in DNA: TGTGCCAGCAGCTTCGGGGGAGTTCCCGAGCAGTACGTC. Protein: CASSFGGVPEQYV.

The chain uses TRBV2 and TRBJ2-5, with D hard to call. Germline loops: CDR1 SNHLY, CDR2 FYNNEI. The CDR3 spans 15 residues. With 1 base removed from V and 5 bases from J, the gap between germline ends came to 14 bases. The CDR3 spells CASSEEIGGSETQYF. CDR3 nucleotide sequence: TGTGCCAGCAGTGAAGAAATAGGCGGTTCGGAGACCCAGTACTTC. Together with reference TRBV2 and TRBJ2-5, the CDR3 gives the full variable domain: EPEVTQTPSHQVTQMGQEVILRCVPISNHLYFYWYRQILGQKVEFLVSFYNNEISEKSEIFDDQFSVERPDGSNFTLKIRSTKLEDSAMYFCASSEEIGGSETQYFGPGTRLLVL.

There are a few counts of this clonotype. This chain connects TRBV29-1 to TRBJ1-4, with a possible D match to TRBD1 (5 bases). The CDR3 spans 13 residues. V lost 7 bases and J lost 4, with 13 bases in between. The V gene's germline CDR1 is SQVTM and CDR2 ANQGSEA. The CDR3, as DNA: TGCAGCGCCCGGGACGGACGTAATGAAAAACTGTTTTTT. Encoded protein: CSARDGRNEKLFF.

This clonotype turned up a few times. CDR3: CASSPGTGTGELFF. Here the CDR3 DNA reads TGCGCCAGCAGCCCAGGGACAGGGACCGGGGAGCTGTTTTTT. This chain uses TRBV5-1 with TRBJ2-2; 9 positions agree with TRBD1. The V and J ends lost 4 bases and 5 bases, in that order; junction bases with no gene match: 3. Germline lookup yields CDR1 SGHRS and CDR2 YFSETQ. This CDR3 is built from 14 residues. The full variable domain, rest sourced from reference TRBV5-1 and TRBJ2-2, is KAGVTQTPRYLIKTRGQQVTLSCSPISGHRSVSWYQQTPGQGLQFLFEYFSETQRNKGNFPGRFSGRQFSNSRSEMNVSTLELGDSALYLCASSPGTGTGELFFGEGSRLTVL.

This clonotype was seen a handful of times. A much bigger clone sits one base away, suggesting this may be a read error. The V gene is TRBV5-1, the J gene TRBJ2-7; D is unclear. The CDR3 loop spans 13 amino acids. CDR1 and CDR2 (germline): SGHRS, YFSETQ. The CDR3 DNA sequence: TGCGCCGGCAGCTTGGACGGGTACTACGAGCAGTACTTC. It translates to CAGSLDGYYEQYF.

The rearrangement joins TRBV4-1 to TRBJ2-1, with 12 bases that match TRBD1. The V gene's germline CDR1 is MGHRA and CDR2 YSYEKL. The CDR3 consists of 15 residues. Trimming cost V 5 bases and J 8 bases; bases outside gene matches: 7. This chain's CDR3 is CASSETGTGGYEQFF. As DNA, the CDR3 is TGCGCCAGCAGCGAAACCGGGACAGGGGGCTATGAGCAGTTCTTC.

This clonotype occurred many times. The chain uses TRBV20-1 and TRBJ2-3; 8 nucleotides line up with TRBD2. The germline V gene encodes CDR1 DFQATT and CDR2 SNEGSKA (reference sequence). The CDR3 runs to 14 residues. In nucleotides, the CDR3 is TGCAGCGTGAGAGGCGGGGGGCGCACAGATACGCAGTATTTT. This gives the protein CSVRGGGRTDTQYF.

V and J are TRBV6-6 and TRBJ1-5; D is undetermined. The germline gives CDR1 MNHNY, CDR2 SVGAGI (reference sequence). Deletions cut 5 bases from V and 9 bases from J, with 20 bases between. The CDR3 totals 15 residues. The CDR3 sequence: CASSLPDGRASPQHF. In DNA form, the CDR3 reads TGTGCCAGCAGTCTCCCTGATGGGCGCGCGTCGCCCCAGCATTTT.

The rearrangement links TRBV7-9 to TRBJ1-2; 9 positions match TRBD1. Per germline, CDR1 SEHNR and CDR2 FQNEAQ (reference sequence). V was clipped by 2 bases and J by 0 bases; unmatched bases: 13. The CDR3 loop spans 19 amino acids. CDR3 nucleotide sequence: TGTGCCAGCAGCTTAATGGGGGGGGACAGGGTCCCCTCTAACTATGGCTACACCTTC. It codes for CASSLMGGDRVPSNYGYTF.

V gene TRBV12-3 or TRBV12-4 combines with J gene TRBJ2-1, with 8 bases fitting TRBD1. The trim removed 3 bases at V and 8 bases at J, leaving 6 bases unmatched. This CDR3 is built from 14 residues. CDR3 in amino acids: CASSLARGLDEQFF. The CDR3 DNA reads TGTGCCAGCAGTTTGGCCAGGGGGCTTGATGAGCAGTTCTTC.

Only a few counts were recorded for this clonotype. This chain links TRBV7-9 with TRBJ2-7; D perhaps matches TRBD1 (6 bases). This CDR3 has 13 residues. The V gene's germline CDR1 is SEHNR and CDR2 FQNEAQ (reference sequence). V lost 3 bases and J lost 5, with 11 bases in between. The CDR3: CASSFGGVNEQYV. In nucleotides, the CDR3 is TGTGCCAGCAGCTTTGGGGGCGTCAACGAGCAGTACGTC.

This chain links TRBV29-1 with TRBJ2-3; the match to TRBD1 covers 7 bases. Looked up from germline, CDR1 is SQVTM and CDR2 is ANQGSEA. The CDR3 loop spans 13 amino acids. Trimming removed 5 bases from V and 4 bases from J; junction bases left unmatched: 6. The CDR3 is CSVRDSTADTQYF. CDR3 DNA: TGCAGCGTTCGGGACAGCACGGCAGATACGCAGTATTTT.

The chain couples TRBV28 to TRBJ2-1, with 9 bases lining up with TRBD1. The J call is doubtful: the DNA matches TRBJ2-7 better. The CDR3 covers 16 residues. From germline, CDR1 is MDHEN and CDR2 SYDVKM. CDR3 in DNA: TGTGCCAGCAGTTTAAATAACTTTGGACAGGGGTACGAGCAGTACTTC. Amino acids: CASSLNNFGQGYEQYF.

In DNA, the CDR3 is TGTGCCAGCGGACAGGGGAGCAGAGCTTTCTTT. Translating gives CASGQGSRAFF. The chain joins TRBV7-9 to TRBJ1-1; the match to TRBD1 covers 9 bases. CDR1 is SEHNR and CDR2 is FQNEAQ in the germline V gene (reference sequence). The CDR3 has 11 amino acids. Trimming took 8 bases from V and 10 from J; bases not matched to a gene: 5. The full variable domain, completed using reference TRBV7-9 and TRBJ1-1, is DTGVSQNPRHKITKRGQNVTFRCDPISEHNRLYWYRQTLGQGPEFLTYFQNEAQLEKSRLLSDRFSAERPKGSFSTLEIQRTEQGDSAMYLCASGQGSRAFFGQGTRLTVV.

On this clonotype itself: Just one base apart from a much larger clone, this may be a read error. V and J are TRBV2 and TRBJ2-1, with a weak D call TRBD2 (6 bases). TRBJ2-7 matches the DNA end more closely, so the J call is doubtful. This CDR3 has 14 residues. Germline-derived CDR1 and CDR2 are SNHLY and FYNNEI. This CDR3 is CASDSRRASFEQYV. As DNA, the CDR3 is TGTGCCAGCGATAGCAGGAGGGCCTCATTTGAGCAGTACGTC.

The rearrangement joins TRBV3-1 to TRBJ2-1; no firm D call. In germline, CDR1 is LGHDT, CDR2 YNNKEL (reference sequence). The CDR3 loop spans 15 amino acids. Trimming took off 1 base at V and 1 base at J, with 8 bases between the two ends. CDR3 amino acids: CASSQGPASYNEQFF. In nucleotides, the CDR3 is TGTGCCAGCAGCCAAGGGCCGGCGTCCTACAATGAGCAGTTCTTC.